A single TCR beta chain is shown here with its context. The CDR3 totals 15 residues. Trimming cost V 5 bases and J 6 bases; bases outside gene matches: 5. The germline V gene encodes CDR1 MNHEY and CDR2 SMNVEV (reference sequence). The source of the sample is a study of blood T cell repertoires in COVID-19. About the research overall: Italy, Spain and the United States were the sources of the convalescent and acute COVID-19 samples. T cells, B-cell-depleted T cells, or PBMCs provided the cDNA or gDNA that served as material.

Authors' data handling: Amplification from reference gene primers served as the basis for estimated nucleated cell counts. Here immunoSEQ multiplex PCR was the method, and the copy in TCRdb shows in-frame clones only, minus some. V and J calls and clone size follow that table, whereas D and trimming were derived from the DNA. This table holds tens of thousands of clones, 75% to 90% found once. Sample: peripheral blood. The sequence derives from a human donor with acute or convalescent COVID-19. The donor label of this sample is uncertain. The V call is TRBV27, the J call TRBJ1-5, with TRBD1 matching 12 bases. The DNA of the CDR3 is TGTGCCAGCAGTCCCGGGACAGGGGGCTTTCAGCCCCAGCATTTT. Amino acid sequence: CASSPGTGGFQPQHF.